The 18 T cell receptor beta chains reported below all come from one sample, sequenced in a study of beta chain features in type 1 diabetes. Study-level results: Type 1 diabetes patients showed a moderate but significant shortening of TCRB CDR3s in all four CD4+ subsets.

The sequenced template was cDNA made from the entire isolated RNA. Here immunoSEQ multiplex PCR was the method, and the copy in TCRdb shows in-frame clones only, minus some. There are 300,000 or so clones in the sample; approximately 13% occur only once, and roughly 0.016% lies in the top ten. The antigens these receptors bind are not known. Input material: naive CD4+ T cells from blood. The source of these receptors is a woman younger than 30 with type 1 diabetes.

This clone has just a few counts. The DNA for the CDR3 is TGTGCCAGCAGCTTAAGCGGGTCGGGCGAGCAGTACTTC. This translates into CASSLSGSGEQYF. This sequence joins TRBV7-9 and TRBJ2-7; possible D gene TRBD2, 6 bases. The CDR3 has 13 amino acids. Germline-derived CDR1 and CDR2 are SEHNR and FQNEAQ (reference sequence). V was trimmed by 2 bases and J by 6 bases, leaving 11 bases between them.

This clone has just a few counts. The J gene is TRBJ2-1, the V gene TRBV9, with 11 nucleotides matching TRBD2. The germline gives CDR1 SGDLS, CDR2 YYNGEE. The CDR3 sequence is 20 residues long. Trimming removed 0 bases from V and 8 bases from J; junction bases left unmatched: 19. The chain's CDR3 is CASSVDGRPGTSGSWHEQFF. The CDR3 nucleotides are TGTGCCAGCAGCGTAGATGGGCGTCCAGGAACTAGCGGGAGTTGGCATGAGCAGTTCTTC.

This clone was found a few times. The chain uses TRBV29-1 and TRBJ2-3; TRBD1 matches at 9 bases. Per germline, CDR1 SQVTM and CDR2 ANQGSEA. CDR3 length: 17 residues. The ends lost 7 bases at V and 0 bases at J; junction bases unmatched: 14. In nucleotides, the CDR3 is TGCAGCGCCCGTGAGGGACAGGGATCCTCTAGCACAGATACGCAGTATTTT. It is translated as CSAREGQGSSSTDTQYF.

This clone was recorded a few times. The chain has TRBV4-2 and TRBJ2-1; 13 bases fit TRBD2. The CDR3 spans 20 residues. Germline V gene data show CDR1 as LGHNA and CDR2 as YNFKEQ. The J segment lost 4 bases and the V segment lost 0 bases, leaving 12 bases of the junction unmatched. The CDR3 DNA reads TGTGCCAGCAGCCAAGACCGGGCACTAGCGGGAGGGCAAGGGTACAATGAGCAGTTCTTC. Protein product: CASSQDRALAGGQGYNEQFF.

This clone was seen more than once but under ten times. The CDR3 DNA reads as TGCAGCGTTAGGGACTTTGAAGCTTTCTTT. Translation: CSVRDFEAFF. The J gene is TRBJ1-1, the V gene TRBV29-1; TRBD1 is a possible D gene (5 bases). V lost 5 bases and J 7 bases, leaving 8 bases between the germline ends. Per germline, CDR1 SQVTM and CDR2 ANQGSEA. The CDR3 is 10 amino acids.

The chain carries TRBV11-2 and TRBJ2-5; D is unresolved. Germline CDR1 and CDR2: SGHAT and FQNNGV. CDR3 length: 10 residues. V was shortened by 8 bases and J by 5 bases, with 6 bases between the two germline ends. CDR3 DNA: TGTGCCAGCTCCGGGGAGACCCAGTACTTC. It translates to CASSGETQYF.

V is TRBV11-2 and J is TRBJ2-7, with 7 bases identical to TRBD2. V dropped 4 bases and J dropped 9; count of bases not matched to a gene: 12. The germline gives CDR1 SGHAT, CDR2 FQNNGV. The CDR3 runs to 14 residues. CDR3 sequence reads: CASSSTSFPIGQYV. DNA for the CDR3: TGTGCCAGCAGCTCGACTAGCTTCCCGATAGGGCAGTACGTC.

This clone was observed a handful of times. The genes are TRBV28 and TRBJ2-7; D is perhaps TRBD1 (5 bases). Germline CDR1 is MDHEN and CDR2 is SYDVKM. The V end lost 4 bases, the J end lost 4 bases, and 17 bases lay between the germline ends. CDR3 length: 15 residues. CDR3 sequence (DNA): TGTGCCAGCAGTTCACACGTTCAGGGTACGTACGAGCAGTACGTC. It translates to CASSSHVQGTYEQYV.

This clone appeared a few times. The V gene is TRBV4-3, the J gene TRBJ1-2; 7 bases align to TRBD1. Germline V gene sequence: CDR1 LGHNA, CDR2 YSLEER. With 1 base clipped from V and 0 bases from J, the junction kept 5 bases outside the gene matches. This CDR3 spans 16 amino acids. Here the CDR3 reads CASSQVTGRTNYGYTF. In DNA, the CDR3 is TGCGCCAGCAGCCAAGTGACAGGGAGGACTAACTATGGCTACACCTTC.

The chain couples TRBV29-1 to TRBJ2-3; 15 bases line up with TRBD2. The CDR3 consists of 15 residues. Per germline, CDR1 SQVTM and CDR2 ANQGSEA. V dropped 7 bases and J dropped 6; count of bases not matched to a gene: 8. DNA of the CDR3: TGCAGCGCTGCGGGACTAGCGGGAGGACTGGATACGCAGTATTTT. Its protein product is CSAAGLAGGLDTQYF.

The chain carries TRBV28 and TRBJ1-1; 8 bases align to TRBD1. The V gene's germline CDR1 is MDHEN and CDR2 SYDVKM. There are 13 residues in the CDR3. V was clipped by 8 bases and J by 3 bases; unmatched bases: 5. CDR3 sequence: CASGNRGDTEAFF. Written as DNA, the CDR3 is TGTGCCAGCGGGAACAGGGGGGACACTGAAGCTTTCTTT.

J is TRBJ2-2 and V is TRBV18; 8 bases are a match to TRBD1. V lost 3 bases to trimming and J lost 4 bases; unmatched junction nucleotides: 4. The CDR3 contains 15 residues. CDR1 is KGHSH and CDR2 is LQKENI in the germline V gene. CDR3 protein: CASSPGTGRTGELFF. In nucleotides, the CDR3 is TGTGCCAGCTCACCTGGGACAGGACGCACCGGGGAGCTGTTTTTT.

The table lists this clone with a few counts. CDR3 DNA: TGTGCCAGCAGCCAAGAAAGCGTTAGTGCGAACACTGAAGCTTTCTTT. Translated, it gives CASSQESVSANTEAFF. The V and J genes are TRBV4-2 and TRBJ1-1; D is ambiguous. CDR1 and CDR2 (germline): LGHNA, YNFKEQ. This CDR3 contains 16 residues. Between the trimmed V and J ends, which lost 0 bases and 1 base, there was a span of 12 bases.

The chain links TRBV19 to TRBJ1-2; possible D gene TRBD1, 6 bases. CDR3 size: 14 residues. CDR1 and CDR2 from the germline V gene are LNHDA and SQIVND (reference sequence). V lost 7 bases to trimming and J lost 6 bases, with 18 bases between them. The CDR3 here is CASTRRTGSHGYTF. Written as DNA, the CDR3 is TGTGCCAGTACACGACGCACAGGGAGTCATGGCTACACCTTC.

The chain combines TRBV30 with TRBJ2-5; tentatively, D is TRBD1 (6 bases). The J call may be wrong; the DNA end is better matched by TRBJ2-7. CDR3 length: 14 amino acids. Germline V lookup: CDR1 GTSNPN, CDR2 SVGIG (reference sequence). The CDR3 DNA follows: TGTGCCTGGAGTGTCAGGGGTAGGACCTACGAGCAGTACTTC. Translating gives CAWSVRGRTYEQYF.

This clone was counted between two and nine times. The chain employs TRBV5-1 and TRBJ1-1, with 7 bases fitting TRBD1. Trimming cost V 6 bases and J 6 bases; bases outside gene matches: 11. Germline-derived CDR1 and CDR2 are SGHRS and YFSETQ. This CDR3 has 14 residues. In DNA, the CDR3 is TGCGCCAGCACCATGACAGGGTCTTTCGCTGAAGCTTTCTTT. Protein sequence: CASTMTGSFAEAFF.

Only a few counts were recorded for this clone. The chain uses TRBV5-1 and TRBJ2-3, with 16 bases fitting TRBD2. V shed 4 bases and J 1 base; nucleotides not matched to a gene: 6. The V gene's germline CDR1 is SGHRS and CDR2 YFSETQ. The CDR3 has 18 amino acids. The CDR3 coding sequence is TGCGCCAGCAGCCTGGGACTAGCGGGAGGGCCCGGCACAGATACGCAGTATTTT. Translated: CASSLGLAGGPGTDTQYF.

The rearrangement uses TRBV4-3 and TRBJ2-3; D is undetermined. V shed 1 base and J shed 6 bases, with 8 bases lying between them. Germline V gene lookup returns CDR1 LGHNA and CDR2 YSLEER. CDR3 size: 13 residues. The CDR3 protein is CASSQVSHDTQYF. The CDR3 DNA follows: TGCGCCAGCAGCCAAGTTAGTCATGATACGCAGTATTTT.